The 27 T cell receptor beta chains below all came from one sample that was sequenced in a study of cytomegalovirus exposure and HLA in healthy donors. Sequencing used immunoSEQ multiplex PCR; TCRdb keeps in-frame clones, though not all of them. The profile shows under 150,000 clones, about 88% of them singletons. Sequenced: PBMCs. These receptors were taken from a young man in good health and CMV-seropositive.

The rearrangement joins TRBV5-4 to TRBJ1-2; 7 bases match TRBD1. The junction had 19 bases not matched to a gene; V was cut back by 4 bases and J by 7 bases. Germline V lookup: CDR1 SGHNT, CDR2 YYREEE (reference sequence). CDR3 length: 17 residues. The CDR3: CASSPAGTAYSWSGYTF. CDR3 bases: TGTGCCAGCAGCCCCGCCGGGACAGCCTATTCCTGGAGTGGCTACACCTTC.

This clone has only a few counts. This chain connects TRBV30 to TRBJ2-1; 7 positions match TRBD2. Germline CDR1 is GTSNPN and CDR2 is SVGIG (reference sequence). This CDR3 comprises 16 residues. Losses at the gene ends were 2 bases for V and 0 bases for J; bases not matched to a gene: 7. The CDR3 DNA sequence: TGTGCCTGGAGTTCCCTAGCGGCCAACTCCTACAATGAGCAGTTCTTC. Protein product: CAWSSLAANSYNEQFF.

The V call is TRBV9, the J call TRBJ1-3; TRBD1 agrees at 12 bases. Germline CDR1 and CDR2: SGDLS and YYNGEE. CDR3 length: 18 amino acids. J lost 3 bases, V lost 4 bases, and 11 bases had no gene match. DNA of the CDR3: TGTGCCAGCAGCTTGACCCGGGACAGGGGGCGTTTTGGAAACACCATATATTTT. Translation gives CASSLTRDRGRFGNTIYF.

The chain uses TRBV27 and TRBJ2-7, with D perhaps matching TRBD2 (6 bases). Germline lookup yields CDR1 MNHEY and CDR2 SMNVEV (reference sequence). The CDR3 spans 15 residues. V lost 7 bases and J 0 bases, leaving 16 bases between the germline ends. For the CDR3, the DNA is TGTGCCAGCAACCGACTTGGGGGGACCTCCTACGAGCAGTACTTC. It codes for CASNRLGGTSYEQYF.

This chain links TRBV18 with TRBJ1-2; perhaps TRBD1 as D (6 bases). CDR1 is KGHSH and CDR2 is LQKENI in the germline V gene. This CDR3 region has 15 residues. V was pared by 3 bases and J by 2 bases, with 13 bases between. The CDR3 region is CASSPYSGQNYGYTF. The CDR3 DNA is TGTGCCAGCTCACCTTACTCCGGACAGAACTATGGCTACACCTTC.

This clone showed up many times. V gene TRBV5-1 combines with J gene TRBJ2-3; 8 bases map to TRBD2. This CDR3 is built from 14 residues. Trimming took 3 bases from V and 5 from J; bases not matched to a gene: 5. In germline, CDR1 is SGHRS, CDR2 YFSETQ. The CDR3 is CASSSGGPEDTQYF. For the CDR3, the DNA is TGCGCCAGCAGCTCGGGGGGGCCCGAAGATACGCAGTATTTT.

The CDR3: CASSLGLAGGSNTGELFF. The CDR3 coding sequence is TGTGCCAGCAGCCTCGGACTAGCGGGGGGCTCGAACACCGGGGAGCTGTTTTTT. The chain uses TRBV9 and TRBJ2-2, with 14 nucleotides matching TRBD2. Germline V gene lookup returns CDR1 SGDLS and CDR2 YYNGEE. With 4 bases clipped from V and 0 bases from J, the junction kept 5 bases outside the gene matches. The CDR3 totals 18 residues.

The rearrangement joins TRBV20-1 to TRBJ1-1, with 7 bases fitting TRBD1. Germline V CDR1 and CDR2: DFQATT, SNEGSKA (reference sequence). CDR3 length equals 11 residues. The trim removed 3 bases at V and 7 bases at J, leaving 2 bases unmatched. CDR3 sequence: CSASTGVEAFF. CDR3 nucleotide sequence: TGCAGTGCTAGCACAGGGGTTGAAGCTTTCTTT.

V is TRBV19 and J is TRBJ1-5; D not resolved. The CDR3 contains 16 residues. The V gene's germline CDR1 is LNHDA and CDR2 SQIVND (reference sequence). Trimming removed 10 bases from V and 5 bases from J, with 24 bases in between. As DNA, the CDR3 is TGTGCCACACGCGAGATGATCGGAGGGAAAGATCAGCCCCAGCATTTT. As protein: CATREMIGGKDQPQHF.

This clone has only a few counts. V gene TRBV5-6 combines with J gene TRBJ2-7; weak D call: TRBD1 (6 bases). V lost 0 bases to trimming and J lost 6 bases, with 22 bases between them. CDR3 length: 17 residues. The germline V gene encodes CDR1 SGHDT and CDR2 YYEEEE. The CDR3 nucleotides read TGTGCCAGCAGCTTGGGGGGACAACTCGTAGCCGGGTCCGAGCAGTACTTC. It is translated as CASSLGGQLVAGSEQYF.

V is TRBV10-3 and J is TRBJ1-2, with a tentative D call TRBD1 (5 bases). The CDR3 is 14 amino acids. Germline CDR1 is ENHRY and CDR2 is SYGVKD. Trimming removed 0 bases at V and 8 bases at J, with 13 bases between. The CDR3 DNA reads as TGTGCCATCAGTGAGTCGGGGGAGGGAGAAGGCTACACCTTC. This gives the protein CAISESGEGEGYTF.

V is TRBV27 and J is TRBJ1-5; D is ambiguous. This CDR3 has 16 amino acids. Trimming took 6 bases from V and 0 from J, leaving 15 bases between them. The V gene's germline CDR1 is MNHEY and CDR2 SMNVEV (reference sequence). The CDR3, as DNA: TGTGCCAGCAGAACCGGTGGGCGTTATAGCAATCAGCCCCAGCATTTT. It is translated as CASRTGGRYSNQPQHF.

This clone appeared once. The CDR3 DNA follows: TGTGCCAGCAGATCAAGACAGAATAGCAATCAGCCCCAGCATTTT. Its protein is CASRSRQNSNQPQHF. The chain combines TRBV27 with TRBJ1-5, with TRBD1 as a possible D gene (5 bases). The V end lost 6 bases, the J end lost 0 bases, and 12 bases lay between the germline ends. The length of the CDR3 is 15 residues. CDR1 MNHEY and CDR2 SMNVEV come from the germline V gene (reference sequence).

The V call is TRBV2, the J call TRBJ2-1; 7 bases match TRBD2. This CDR3 spans 14 amino acids. The junction had 11 bases not matched to a gene; V was cut back by 9 bases and J by 6 bases. The germline V gene encodes CDR1 SNHLY and CDR2 FYNNEI. CDR3 sequence: CASQQAGPPNEQFF. CDR3 nucleotides: TGTGCCAGTCAGCAAGCGGGACCCCCCAATGAGCAGTTCTTC. Drawing the rest from reference TRBV2 and TRBJ2-1, the complete variable domain is EPEVTQTPSHQVTQMGQEVILRCVPISNHLYFYWYRQILGQKVEFLVSFYNNEISEKSEIFDDQFSVERPDGSNFTLKIRSTKLEDSAMYFCASQQAGPPNEQFFGPGTRLTVL.

The rearrangement uses TRBV18 and TRBJ1-5, with 8 bases identical to TRBD1. Germline lookup yields CDR1 KGHSH and CDR2 LQKENI. CDR3 length: 16 amino acids. V dropped 2 bases and J dropped 2; count of bases not matched to a gene: 5. The CDR3 protein is CASSPLATGGNQPQHF. The CDR3 DNA sequence: TGTGCCAGCTCACCATTAGCGACAGGGGGCAATCAGCCCCAGCATTTT.

The chain is built from TRBV5-1 and TRBJ2-7; tentatively, D is TRBD1 (6 bases). The V end was cut by 0 bases, the J end by 4 bases, with 11 bases between. CDR1 is SGHRS, CDR2 YFSETQ, per germline. CDR3 size: 14 residues. This chain's CDR3 is CASSLDTGKYEQYF. CDR3 bases: TGCGCCAGCAGCTTGGACACAGGGAAATACGAGCAGTACTTC.

CDR3 in DNA: TGTGCCAGCAGCTTGGCGGGTGAGCAGTTCTTC. It yields the protein CASSLAGEQFF. The rearrangement uses TRBV5-6 and TRBJ2-1; D is uncertain. The CDR3 contains 11 residues. Trimming pared 0 bases from V and 9 bases from J, leaving 4 bases between. Germline CDR1 SGHDT, CDR2 YYEEEE.

V usage is TRBV4-2 and J usage is TRBJ2-5, with a possible D match to TRBD1 (6 bases). CDR3 length: 17 residues. Germline V gene lookup returns CDR1 LGHNA and CDR2 YNFKEQ. V was shortened by 1 base and J by 4 bases, with 19 bases between the two germline ends. CDR3 loop: CASSQGSGANLGETQYF. CDR3 sequence (DNA): TGTGCCAGCAGCCAAGGCTCAGGGGCTAATCTCGGAGAGACCCAGTACTTC.

The chain uses TRBV29-1 and TRBJ2-1; D not certain. The CDR3 extends over 16 amino acids. The V end lost 0 bases, the J end lost 1 base, and 13 bases lay between the germline ends. Germline values: CDR1 SQVTM, CDR2 ANQGSEA. The CDR3 DNA reads TGCAGCGTTGAAGATCTCTCAGGTAATTCCTACAATGAGCAGTTCTTC. Amino acid sequence: CSVEDLSGNSYNEQFF.

J is TRBJ2-5 and V is TRBV27, with D possibly being TRBD2 (6 bases). The CDR3 loop spans 12 amino acids. V was pared by 6 bases and J by 7 bases, with 12 bases between. Germline V gene data show CDR1 as MNHEY and CDR2 as SMNVEV (reference sequence). CDR3 nucleotide sequence: TGTGCCAGCAGCTCGACCGGGGGGACCCAGTACTTC. Translation: CASSSTGGTQYF.

The gene calls are TRBV6-5 and TRBJ2-7; possibly TRBD1 for D (5 bases). V was shortened by 8 bases and J by 5 bases, with 13 bases between the two germline ends. The CDR3 has 12 amino acids. Germline values: CDR1 MNHEY, CDR2 SVGAGI. The CDR3 sequence is CASGAAFDEQYF. The CDR3 DNA reads TGTGCCAGCGGGGCCGCCTTCGACGAGCAGTACTTC.

The CDR3 region is CASSLSAGKETQYF. CDR3 bases: TGTGCCAGCAGCTTGAGTGCGGGAAAGGAGACCCAGTACTTC. The J gene is TRBJ2-5, the V gene TRBV7-3; possibly TRBD2 for D (6 bases). Looked up from germline, CDR1 is SGHTA and CDR2 is FQGTGA. The CDR3 extends over 14 amino acids. V lost 3 bases and J 5 bases, leaving 13 bases between the germline ends.

This chain connects TRBV5-4 to TRBJ1-1, with no clear D. Germline V gene sequence: CDR1 SGHNT, CDR2 YYREEE (reference sequence). V was cut by 7 bases and J by 7 bases, with 17 bases left in between. The CDR3 length is 13 residues. DNA of the CDR3: TGTGCCAGCGGCGGAGGACCTTTAGTTGAAGCTTTCTTT. Its protein product is CASGGGPLVEAFF. The variable domain in full, completed from reference TRBV5-4 and TRBJ1-1, reads ETGVTQSPTHLIKTRGQQVTLRCSSQSGHNTVSWYQQALGQGPQFIFQYYREEENGRGNFPPRFSGLQFPNYSSELNVNALELDDSALYLCASGGGPLVEAFFGQGTRLTVV.

The rearrangement uses TRBV18 and TRBJ2-1; 7 positions match TRBD2. This CDR3 is built from 15 residues. Germline assignment: CDR1 KGHSH and CDR2 LQKENI. V trimming: 2 bases; J trimming: 5 bases; junction bases outside the gene matches: 6. Here the CDR3 reads CASSPSAGEHNEQFF. CDR3 in DNA: TGTGCCAGCTCACCATCGGCGGGAGAACACAATGAGCAGTTCTTC.

The chain combines TRBV7-3 with TRBJ2-3, with D possibly TRBD1 on 6 matching bases. From germline, CDR1 is SGHTA and CDR2 FQGTGA. Trimming cost V 2 bases and J 6 bases, with 12 bases left between them. This CDR3 has 14 residues. CDR3 region: CASSLPTGEDTQYF. CDR3 DNA: TGTGCCAGCAGCTTACCGACAGGAGAGGATACGCAGTATTTT.

This clone was observed once. The chain links TRBV19 to TRBJ2-3, with D unclear. The CDR3 consists of 13 residues. V gave up 6 bases and J gave up 1 base, with 8 bases separating them. CDR1 LNHDA and CDR2 SQIVND come from the germline V gene (reference sequence). The chain's CDR3 is CASSLPGTDTQYF. The CDR3 DNA is TGTGCCAGTAGCCTTCCCGGCACAGATACGCAGTATTTT. Looking up the rest from reference TRBV19 and TRBJ2-3 gives the full variable domain: DGGITQSPKYLFRKEGQNVTLSCEQNLNHDAMYWYRQDPGQGLRLIYYSQIVNDFQKGDIAEGYSVSREKKESFPLTVTSAQKNPTAFYLCASSLPGTDTQYFGPGTRLTVL.

Only one count was recorded for this clone. V is TRBV6-5 and J is TRBJ2-1, with TRBD1 identical over 7 bases. The CDR3 extends over 12 amino acids. The V segment lost 6 bases and the J segment 6 bases; nucleotides outside the gene matches: 2. Germline CDR1 reads MNHEY; CDR2 reads SVGAGI. The CDR3 nucleotides are TGTGCCAGCAGGCGGACAGGCAATGAGCAGTTCTTC. Translation gives CASRRTGNEQFF.